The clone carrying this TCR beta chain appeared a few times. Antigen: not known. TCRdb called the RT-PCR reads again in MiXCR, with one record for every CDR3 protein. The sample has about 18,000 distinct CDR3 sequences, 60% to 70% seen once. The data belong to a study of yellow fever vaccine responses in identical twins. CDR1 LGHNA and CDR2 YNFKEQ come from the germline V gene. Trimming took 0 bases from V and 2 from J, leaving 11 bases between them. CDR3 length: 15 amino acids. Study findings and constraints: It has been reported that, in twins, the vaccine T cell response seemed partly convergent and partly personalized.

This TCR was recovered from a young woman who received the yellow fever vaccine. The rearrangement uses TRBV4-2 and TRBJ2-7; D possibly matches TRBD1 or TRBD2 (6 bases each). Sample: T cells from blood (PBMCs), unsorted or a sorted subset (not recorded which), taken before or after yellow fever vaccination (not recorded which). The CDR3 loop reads CASSQDRGLPYEQYF. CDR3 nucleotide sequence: TGTGCCAGCAGCCAAGATCGGGGGCTACCCTACGAGCAGTACTTC.